This is a list of T cell receptor beta chains from one sample in a study of T cells in Graves' hyperthyroidism and ophthalmopathy. TCRdb used MiXCR to reprocess the multiplex PCR reads, holding one entry per CDR3 protein. The data show approximately 560,000 distinct CDR3 sequences, approximately 14% seen once. Sequenced material: blood. Every receptor here comes from a woman in her thirties with Graves' hyperthyroidism. Each CDR3 is given with its conserved first and last residue. A D gene is named only where the DNA matches it firmly. Clone size is stated in some rows and not others, as once, few, many or a class when expanded.

j_call d_call clone_size v_call cdr3_aa cdr3_nt
TRBJ2-3 NA many TRBV28 CASSLDVLGDPDTDTQYF TGTGCCAGCAGTTTAGACGTATTAGGGGACCCGGACACAGATACGCAGTATTTT
TRBJ1-1 NA few TRBV13 CASSYSAQWFEAFF TGTGCCAGCAGTTACTCGGCCCAGTGGTTTGAAGCTTTCTTT
TRBJ1-2 NA few TRBV20-1 CSAPSGAKGGLGYGYTF TGCAGTGCCCCCTCCGGGGCTAAGGGCGGTCTCGGCTATGGCTACACCTTC
TRBJ2-4 TRBD2 few TRBV5-6 CASSGASGSVQNIQYF TGTGCCAGCAGCGGCGCTAGCGGGAGTGTCCAAAACATTCAGTACTTC
TRBJ2-7 TRBD1 few TRBV6-1 CASSEARQGAYEQYF TGTGCCAGCAGTGAAGCCCGACAGGGGGCCTACGAGCAGTACTTC
TRBJ1-1 NA NA TRBV6-5 CASSYRSEAFF TGTGCCAGCAGTTATAGGTCGGAAGCTTTCTTT
TRBJ2-6 NA many TRBV30 CAWMRGANVLTF TGTGCCTGGATGCGGGGGGCCAACGTCCTGACTTTC
TRBJ1-4 NA few TRBV5-1 CASSSGPANEKLFF TGCGCCAGCAGCTCGGGACCGGCTAATGAAAAACTGTTTTTT
TRBJ2-1 NA NA TRBV7-8 CASSYRGDEQFF TGTGCCAGCAGCTACAGAGGCGATGAGCAGTTCTTC
TRBJ2-7 TRBD2 many TRBV7-2 CASSFEIVAGGRGEQYF TGTGCCAGCAGCTTTGAGATCGTAGCGGGAGGGCGTGGCGAGCAGTACTTC
TRBJ1-4 NA many TRBV5-6 CASSLRAGATNEKLFF TGTGCCAGCAGCTTGAGGGCGGGGGCAACTAATGAAAAACTGTTTTTT
TRBJ1-1 TRBD1 many TRBV18 CASSPQDRVHSEAFF TGTGCCAGCTCACCTCAGGACAGGGTTCATTCTGAAGCTTTCTTT
TRBJ1-5 TRBD1 many TRBV30 CAWRAGTGVFQPQHF TGTGCCTGGAGAGCCGGGACAGGGGTATTTCAGCCCCAGCATTTT
TRBJ2-7 NA NA TRBV5-4 CASSWGEYEQYF TGTGCCAGCAGCTGGGGAGAATACGAGCAGTACTTC
TRBJ2-7 TRBD1 NA TRBV10-2 CASNRDRAHEQYF TGCGCCAGCAACCGGGACAGGGCACACGAGCAGTACTTC
TRBJ1-3 NA NA TRBV7-3 CASSLQPGNTIYF TGTGCCAGCAGCTTACAACCAGGAAACACCATATATTTT
TRBJ1-5 TRBD1 NA TRBV4-1 CASSQDPGQGALSNQPQHF TGCGCCAGCAGCCAAGACCCGGGACAGGGGGCTCTCAGCAATCAGCCCCAGCATTTT
TRBJ2-7 NA few TRBV7-9 CASSLAIGEWYEQYF TGTGCCAGCAGCTTAGCTATAGGGGAGTGGTACGAGCAGTACTTC
TRBJ2-7 NA many TRBV29-1 CSVGRVSAAGEQYF TGCAGCGTTGGACGGGTGAGCGCGGCCGGCGAGCAGTACTTC
TRBJ2-1 NA many TRBV20-1 CSAPQANGVNNEQFF TGCAGTGCTCCACAGGCCAACGGGGTGAACAATGAGCAGTTCTTC
TRBJ2-3 NA many TRBV28 CASNVLTSTDTQYF TGTGCCAGCAACGTACTCACTAGCACAGATACGCAGTATTTT
TRBJ2-1 NA NA TRBV20-1 CSARDHRSSYNEQFF TGCAGTGCTAGAGATCACCGGAGCTCCTACAATGAGCAGTTCTTC
TRBJ1-3 NA NA TRBV15 CATSRDLSQGGNTIYF TGTGCCACCAGCAGAGATTTGAGCCAGGGTGGAAACACCATATATTTT